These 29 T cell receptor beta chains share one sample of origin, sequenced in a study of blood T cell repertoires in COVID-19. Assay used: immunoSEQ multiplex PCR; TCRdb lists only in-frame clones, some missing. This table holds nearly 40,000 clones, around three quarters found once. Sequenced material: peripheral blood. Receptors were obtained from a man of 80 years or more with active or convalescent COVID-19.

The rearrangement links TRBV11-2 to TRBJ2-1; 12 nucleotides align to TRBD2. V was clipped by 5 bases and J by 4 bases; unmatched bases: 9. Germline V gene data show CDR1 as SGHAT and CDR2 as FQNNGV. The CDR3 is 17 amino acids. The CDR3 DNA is TGTGCCAGCAGCGCCCAACTAGCGGGAGGCCATTACAATGAGCAGTTCTTC. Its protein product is CASSAQLAGGHYNEQFF.

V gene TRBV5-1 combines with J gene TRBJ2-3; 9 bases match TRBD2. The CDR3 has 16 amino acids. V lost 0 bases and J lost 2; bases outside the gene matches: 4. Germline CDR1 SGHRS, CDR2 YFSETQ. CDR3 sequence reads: CASSLVASGNTDTQYF. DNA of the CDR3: TGCGCCAGCAGCTTGGTAGCTAGCGGGAACACAGATACGCAGTATTTT.

The CDR3 bases are TGCGCCAGCAGCCCGGACAGTTCGATGGGAAACACCATATATTTT. This codes for CASSPDSSMGNTIYF. The chain is built from TRBV5-1 and TRBJ1-3; D perhaps matches TRBD1 (6 bases). Germline loops: CDR1 SGHRS, CDR2 YFSETQ. V was cut by 4 bases and J by 4 bases, with 15 bases left in between. The CDR3 totals 15 residues.

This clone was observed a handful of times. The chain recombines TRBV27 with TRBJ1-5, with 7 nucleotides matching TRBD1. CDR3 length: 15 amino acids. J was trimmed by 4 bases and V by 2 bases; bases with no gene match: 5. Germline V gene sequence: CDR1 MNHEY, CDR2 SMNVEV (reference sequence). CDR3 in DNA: TGTGCCAGCAGTTTAGGAAGGGGGCCAAATCAGCCCCAGCATTTT. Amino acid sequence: CASSLGRGPNQPQHF.

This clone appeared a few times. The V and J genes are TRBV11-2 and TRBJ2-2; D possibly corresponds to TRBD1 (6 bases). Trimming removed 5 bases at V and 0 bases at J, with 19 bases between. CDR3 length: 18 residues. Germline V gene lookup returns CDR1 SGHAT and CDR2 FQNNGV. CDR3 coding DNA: TGTGCCAGCAGCCGCCCATCCAGGGGCAGGTCGAACACCGGGGAGCTGTTTTTT. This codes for CASSRPSRGRSNTGELFF.

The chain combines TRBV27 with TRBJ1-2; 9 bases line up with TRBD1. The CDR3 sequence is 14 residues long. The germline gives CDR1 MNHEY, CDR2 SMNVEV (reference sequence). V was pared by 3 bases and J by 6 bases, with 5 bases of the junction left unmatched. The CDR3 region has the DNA TGTGCCAGCAGTTTCGGGACAGGGAGGCATGGCTACACCTTC. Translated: CASSFGTGRHGYTF.

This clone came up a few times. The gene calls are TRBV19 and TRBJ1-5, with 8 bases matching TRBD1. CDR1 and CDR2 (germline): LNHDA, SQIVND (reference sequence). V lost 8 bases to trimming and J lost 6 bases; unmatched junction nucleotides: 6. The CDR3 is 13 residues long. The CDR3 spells CASQNRGIQPQHF. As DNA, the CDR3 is TGTGCCAGTCAGAACAGGGGGATTCAGCCCCAGCATTTT.

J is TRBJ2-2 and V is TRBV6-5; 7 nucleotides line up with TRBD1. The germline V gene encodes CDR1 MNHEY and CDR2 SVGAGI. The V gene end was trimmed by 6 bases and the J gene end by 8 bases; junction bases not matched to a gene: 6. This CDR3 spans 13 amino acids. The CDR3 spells CASRPEGAGELFF. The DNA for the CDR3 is TGTGCCAGCAGGCCCGAGGGGGCTGGGGAGCTGTTTTTT.

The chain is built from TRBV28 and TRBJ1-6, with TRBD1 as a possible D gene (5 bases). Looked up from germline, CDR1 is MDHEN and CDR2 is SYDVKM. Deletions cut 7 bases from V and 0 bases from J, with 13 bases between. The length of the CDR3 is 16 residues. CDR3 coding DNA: TGTGCCAGCAACCCGGAGGGGAGCTCCTATAATTCACCCCTCCACTTT. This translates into CASNPEGSSYNSPLHF.

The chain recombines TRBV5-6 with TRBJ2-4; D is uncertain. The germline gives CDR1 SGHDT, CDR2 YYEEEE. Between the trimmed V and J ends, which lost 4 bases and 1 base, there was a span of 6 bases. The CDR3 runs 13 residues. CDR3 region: CASSTGAKNIQYF. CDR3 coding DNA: TGTGCCAGCAGCACCGGGGCCAAAAACATTCAGTACTTC.

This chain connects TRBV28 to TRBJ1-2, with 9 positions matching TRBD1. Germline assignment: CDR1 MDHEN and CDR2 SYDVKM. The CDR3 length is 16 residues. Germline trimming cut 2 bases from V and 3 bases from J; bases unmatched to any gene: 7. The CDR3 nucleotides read TGTGCCAGCAGTTTACCAGGGACAGGGAGGGACTATGGCTACACCTTC. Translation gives CASSLPGTGRDYGYTF.

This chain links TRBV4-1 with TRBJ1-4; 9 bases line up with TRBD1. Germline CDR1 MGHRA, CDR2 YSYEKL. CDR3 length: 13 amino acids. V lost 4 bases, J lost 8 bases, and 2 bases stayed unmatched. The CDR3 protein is CASSRDRDEKLFF. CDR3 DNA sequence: TGCGCCAGCAGCCGGGACAGGGACGAAAAACTGTTTTTT.

The CDR3 region is CASSEFYEQYF. The CDR3 coding sequence is TGTGCCAGCAGTGAATTCTATGAGCAGTACTTC. The genes are TRBV2 and TRBJ2-7; D gene unclear. With 2 bases removed from V and 7 bases from J, the gap between germline ends came to 6 bases. Germline V gene sequence: CDR1 SNHLY, CDR2 FYNNEI. This CDR3 is built from 11 residues.

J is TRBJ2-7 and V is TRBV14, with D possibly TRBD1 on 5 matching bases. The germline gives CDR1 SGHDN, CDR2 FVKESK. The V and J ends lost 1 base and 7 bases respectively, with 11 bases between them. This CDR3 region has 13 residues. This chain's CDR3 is CASSQGRAFEQYF. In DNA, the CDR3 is TGTGCCAGCAGCCAAGGCAGGGCGTTTGAGCAGTACTTC.

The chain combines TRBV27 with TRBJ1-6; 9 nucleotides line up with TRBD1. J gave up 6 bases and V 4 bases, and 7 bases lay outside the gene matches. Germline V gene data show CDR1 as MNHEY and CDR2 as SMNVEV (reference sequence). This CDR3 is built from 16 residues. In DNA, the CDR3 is TGTGCCAGCAGTTCCAGAGCGGGACAGGGTAATTCACCCCTCCACTTT. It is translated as CASSSRAGQGNSPLHF.

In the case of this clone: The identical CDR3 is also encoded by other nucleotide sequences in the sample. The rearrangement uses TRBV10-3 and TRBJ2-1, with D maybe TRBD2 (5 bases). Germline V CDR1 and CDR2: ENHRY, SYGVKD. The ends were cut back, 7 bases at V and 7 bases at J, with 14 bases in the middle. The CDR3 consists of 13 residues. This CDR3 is CAINSGLYNEQFF. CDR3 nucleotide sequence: TGTGCCATCAACAGCGGACTTTATAATGAGCAGTTCTTC.

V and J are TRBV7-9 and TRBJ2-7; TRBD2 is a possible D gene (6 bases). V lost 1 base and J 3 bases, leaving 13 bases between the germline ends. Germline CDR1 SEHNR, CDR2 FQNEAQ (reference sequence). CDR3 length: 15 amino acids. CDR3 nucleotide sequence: TGTGCCAGCAGCTTAGGTGCGGGACTTAGCTACGAGCAGTACTTC. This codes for CASSLGAGLSYEQYF.

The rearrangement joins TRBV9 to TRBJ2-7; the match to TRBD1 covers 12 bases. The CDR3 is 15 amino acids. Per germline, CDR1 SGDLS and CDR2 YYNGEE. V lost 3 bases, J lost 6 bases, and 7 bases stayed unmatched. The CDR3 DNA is TGTGCCAGCAGCGCGGGACAGGGGGCCTTTAGCGAGCAGTACTTC. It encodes CASSAGQGAFSEQYF. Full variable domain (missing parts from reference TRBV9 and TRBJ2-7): DSGVTQTPKHLITATGQRVTLRCSPRSGDLSVYWYQQSLDQGLQFLIQYYNGEERAKGNILERFSAQQFPDLHSELNLSSLELGDSALYFCASSAGQGAFSEQYFGPGTRLTVT.

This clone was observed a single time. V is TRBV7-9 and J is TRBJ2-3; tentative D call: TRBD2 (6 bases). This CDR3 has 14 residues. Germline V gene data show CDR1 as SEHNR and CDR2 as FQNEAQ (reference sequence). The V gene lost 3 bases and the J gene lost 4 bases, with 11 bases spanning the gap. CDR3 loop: CASSFRTSPDTQYF. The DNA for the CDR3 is TGTGCCAGCAGCTTCCGAACTAGCCCAGATACGCAGTATTTT.

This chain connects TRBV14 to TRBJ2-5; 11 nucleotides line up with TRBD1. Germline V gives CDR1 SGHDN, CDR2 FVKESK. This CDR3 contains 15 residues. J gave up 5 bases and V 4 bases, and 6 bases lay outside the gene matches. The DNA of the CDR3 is TGTGCCAGCAGCCCCGGACAGGGGGCGTGGGAGACCCAGTACTTC. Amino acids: CASSPGQGAWETQYF.

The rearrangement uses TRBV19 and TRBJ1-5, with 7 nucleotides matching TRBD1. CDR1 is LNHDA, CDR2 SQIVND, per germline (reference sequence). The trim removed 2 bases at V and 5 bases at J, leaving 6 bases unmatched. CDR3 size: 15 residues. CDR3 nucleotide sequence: TGTGCCAGTAGTATATACTCCGGACAGGATCAGCCCCAGCATTTT. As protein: CASSIYSGQDQPQHF.

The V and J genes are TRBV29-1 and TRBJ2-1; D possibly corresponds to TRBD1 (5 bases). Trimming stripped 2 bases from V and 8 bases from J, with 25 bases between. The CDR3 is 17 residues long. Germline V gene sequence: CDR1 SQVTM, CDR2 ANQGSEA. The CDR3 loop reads CSVEKGRAYPLRDEQFF. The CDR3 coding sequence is TGCAGCGTTGAAAAGGGCAGGGCTTACCCCCTTCGCGATGAGCAGTTCTTC.

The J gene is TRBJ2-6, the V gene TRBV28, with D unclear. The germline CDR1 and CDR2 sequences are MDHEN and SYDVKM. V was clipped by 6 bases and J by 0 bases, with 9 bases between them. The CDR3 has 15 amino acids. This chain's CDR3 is CASRPSGSGANVLTF. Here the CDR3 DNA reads TGTGCCAGCAGGCCGAGTGGCTCTGGGGCCAACGTCCTGACTTTC.

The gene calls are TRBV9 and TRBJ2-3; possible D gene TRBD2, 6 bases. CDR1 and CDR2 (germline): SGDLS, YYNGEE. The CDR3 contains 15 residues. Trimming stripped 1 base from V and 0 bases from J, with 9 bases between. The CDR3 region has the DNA TGTGCCAGCAGCGTACTGGACTACAGCACAGATACGCAGTATTTT. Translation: CASSVLDYSTDTQYF. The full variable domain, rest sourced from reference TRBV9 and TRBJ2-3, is DSGVTQTPKHLITATGQRVTLRCSPRSGDLSVYWYQQSLDQGLQFLIQYYNGEERAKGNILERFSAQQFPDLHSELNLSSLELGDSALYFCASSVLDYSTDTQYFGPGTRLTVL.

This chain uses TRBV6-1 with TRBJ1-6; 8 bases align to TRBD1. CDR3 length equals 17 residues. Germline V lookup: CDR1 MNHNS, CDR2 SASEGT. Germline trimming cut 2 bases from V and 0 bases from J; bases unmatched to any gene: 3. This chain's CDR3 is CASSEWTGSSYNSPLHF. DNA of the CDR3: TGTGCCAGCAGTGAATGGACAGGGAGCTCCTATAATTCACCCCTCCACTTT.

The CDR3 is CASSLGAGAQNGELFF. CDR3 sequence (DNA): TGTGCCAGCAGCTTAGGCGCGGGCGCTCAAAACGGGGAGCTGTTTTTT. V and J are TRBV11-2 and TRBJ2-2; D perhaps matches TRBD2 (5 bases). The ends were cut back, 1 base at V and 7 bases at J, with 16 bases in the middle. CDR3 length: 16 amino acids. Germline-derived CDR1 and CDR2 are SGHAT and FQNNGV.

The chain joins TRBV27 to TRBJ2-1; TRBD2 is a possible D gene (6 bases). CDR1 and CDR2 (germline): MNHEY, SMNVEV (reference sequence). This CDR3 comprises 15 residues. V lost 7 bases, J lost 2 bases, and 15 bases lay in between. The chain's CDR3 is CASMPRRLAYNEQFF. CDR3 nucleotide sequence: TGTGCCAGCATGCCCCGGAGACTAGCCTACAATGAGCAGTTCTTC.

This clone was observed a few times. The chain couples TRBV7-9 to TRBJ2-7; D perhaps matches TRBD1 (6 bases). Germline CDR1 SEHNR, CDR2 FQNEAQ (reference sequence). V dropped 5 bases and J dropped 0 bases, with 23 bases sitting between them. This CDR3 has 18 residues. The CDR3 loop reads CASSTWDTFLGSSYEQYF. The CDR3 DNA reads TGTGCCAGCAGCACATGGGACACCTTTTTGGGGAGCTCCTACGAGCAGTACTTC. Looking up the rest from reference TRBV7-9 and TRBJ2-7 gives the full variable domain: DTGVSQNPRHKITKRGQNVTFRCDPISEHNRLYWYRQTLGQGPEFLTYFQNEAQLEKSRLLSDRFSAERPKGSFSTLEIQRTEQGDSAMYLCASSTWDTFLGSSYEQYFGPGTRLTVT.

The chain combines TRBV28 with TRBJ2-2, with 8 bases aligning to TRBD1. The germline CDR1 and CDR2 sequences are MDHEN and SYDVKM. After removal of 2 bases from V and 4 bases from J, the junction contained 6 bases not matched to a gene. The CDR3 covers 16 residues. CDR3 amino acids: CASSLGTGALTGELFF. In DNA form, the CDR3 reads TGTGCCAGCAGTTTAGGGACAGGAGCCCTCACCGGGGAGCTGTTTTTT.